The 10 T cell receptor beta chains reported below all come from one sample, sequenced in a study of shared clonotypes between healthy human individuals. The protocol was immunoSEQ multiplex PCR, while the TCRdb copy is restricted to in-frame clones and leaves out a portion. This table has some 2,000,000 clones, under 97% appearing once. The sample consisted of naive CD4+ T cells sorted from blood. The sample's subset: CD45RA+ positively selected. These receptors all come from a man in his late teens or twenties in good health.

To note about this clone: Other DNA sequences in this specimen translate into the identical CDR3. The chain combines TRBV29-1 with TRBJ2-7, with D possibly matching TRBD1 (5 bases). This CDR3 region has 12 residues. In germline, CDR1 is SQVTM, CDR2 ANQGSEA. V lost 4 bases, J lost 0 bases, and 7 bases lay in between. CDR3 coding DNA: TGCAGCGTTGGGGGCAACTCCTACGAGCAGTACTTC. Encoded protein: CSVGGNSYEQYF.

The V and J genes are TRBV12-5 and TRBJ1-1; D is possibly TRBD1 (5 bases). This CDR3 contains 15 residues. Germline lookup yields CDR1 LGHNT and CDR2 FRNRAP. V gave up 1 base and J gave up 2 bases, with 11 bases separating them. DNA of the CDR3: TGTGCTAGTGGTTTGGGACAGCGAAGAAACACTGAAGCTTTCTTT. This sequence encodes CASGLGQRRNTEAFF.

The rearrangement joins TRBV28 to TRBJ1-2; D gene unclear. This CDR3 is 17 amino acids long. V lost 5 bases and J 0 bases, leaving 19 bases between the germline ends. Germline CDR1 and CDR2: MDHEN and SYDVKM. The CDR3 DNA reads as TGTGCCAGCAGTCCTCCAGGAGCGGATCGAGCTAACTATGGCTACACCTTC. It is translated as CASSPPGADRANYGYTF.

The chain joins TRBV7-2 to TRBJ1-5; 7 bases align to TRBD1. The CDR3 is 14 residues long. Trimming cost V 1 base and J 7 bases; bases outside gene matches: 4. Germline assignment: CDR1 SGHTA and CDR2 FQGNSA. CDR3 amino acids: CASSLGDSWQPQHF. For the CDR3, the DNA is TGTGCCAGCAGCTTAGGGGACAGCTGGCAGCCCCAGCATTTT.

The chain combines TRBV5-6 with TRBJ2-2; 11 bases map to TRBD2. Germline assignment: CDR1 SGHDT and CDR2 YYEEEE. The CDR3 is made up of 17 amino acids. V dropped 4 bases and J dropped 0; count of bases not matched to a gene: 5. Written as DNA, the CDR3 is TGTGCCAGCAGCCAAGGACTAGCGGGTACGAACACCGGGGAGCTGTTTTTT. Protein: CASSQGLAGTNTGELFF. The complete variable domain, with remaining parts taken from reference TRBV5-6 and TRBJ2-2, reads DAGVTQSPTHLIKTRGQQVTLRCSPKSGHDTVSWYQQALGQGPQFIFQYYEEEERQRGNFPDRFSGHQFPNYSSELNVNALLLGDSALYLCASSQGLAGTNTGELFFGEGSRLTVL.

The chain carries TRBV11-1 and TRBJ2-7; 12 bases are shared with TRBD2. This CDR3 is 15 amino acids long. Germline V gives CDR1 SGHAT, CDR2 FQDESV (reference sequence). Trimming removed 5 bases from V and 0 bases from J; junction bases left unmatched: 2. The CDR3 nucleotides are TGTGCCAGCAGCGGGGGACTAGCGGGCTCCTACGAGCAGTACTTC. This gives the protein CASSGGLAGSYEQYF.

The rearrangement uses TRBV6-5 and TRBJ2-7, with 7 bases lining up with TRBD2. Germline V lookup: CDR1 MNHEY, CDR2 SVGAGI. The CDR3 contains 16 residues. V shed 0 bases and J 0 bases; nucleotides not matched to a gene: 5. The CDR3 DNA follows: TGTGCCAGCAGTTACTCGGGAGCGGGGTCCTCCTACGAGCAGTACTTC. It translates to CASSYSGAGSSYEQYF.

CDR3 bases: TGTGCCATCAGTGAAAGAGATGGAGGCACTGAAGCTTTCTTT. Translating gives CAISERDGGTEAFF. V and J are TRBV10-3 and TRBJ1-1; D not resolved. Between the trimmed V and J ends, which lost 3 bases and 4 bases, there was a span of 12 bases. Germline V gene data show CDR1 as ENHRY and CDR2 as SYGVKD. The CDR3 contains 14 residues.

The rearrangement joins TRBV4-1 to TRBJ1-6, with 10 positions matching TRBD1. J was trimmed by 5 bases and V by 3 bases; bases with no gene match: 1. CDR1 is MGHRA and CDR2 is YSYEKL in the germline V gene. There are 15 residues in the CDR3. DNA for the CDR3: TGCGCCAGCAGCCACGGACAGGGGGATAATTCACCCCTCCACTTT. Translation gives CASSHGQGDNSPLHF.

The CDR3 loop reads CASSSTSDGTQYF. In nucleotides, the CDR3 is TGTGCCAGTTCCTCGACTAGCGACGGAACGCAGTATTTT. The rearrangement uses TRBV18 and TRBJ2-3; 8 bases match TRBD2. CDR3 length equals 13 residues. V lost 9 bases and J lost 9; bases outside the gene matches: 11. Germline lookup yields CDR1 KGHSH and CDR2 LQKENI. Together with reference TRBV18 and TRBJ2-3, the CDR3 gives the full variable domain: NAGVMQNPRHLVRRRGQEARLRCSPMKGHSHVYWYRQLPEEGLKFMVYLQKENIIDESGMPKERFSAEFPKEGPSILRIQQVVRGDSAAYFCASSSTSDGTQYFGPGTRLTVL.